The 12 T cell receptor beta chains listed next were all sequenced from one sample in a study of T cell repertoires in cytomegalovirus infection. MiXCR, applied by TCRdb to the reads, yields one record per CDR3 protein. This table has about half a million distinct CDR3 sequences, roughly a third appearing once. These receptors have no identified antigens. This material consisted of cultured PBMCs, taken from culture after CMV antigen stimulation. Receptors were obtained from a human donor in good health (CMV status not recorded). Some clones in this sample may be carry-over from other donors' samples.

The chain is built from TRBV4-1 and TRBJ2-5; D not certain. The CDR3 length is 12 residues. V lost 4 bases to trimming and J lost 12 bases, with 15 bases between them. Germline V gene lookup returns CDR1 MGHRA and CDR2 YSYEKL. The CDR3 loop is CASSLLPSEKYF. The CDR3 DNA is TGCGCCAGCAGCCTGCTGCCCTCTGAAAAGTACTTC.

This chain uses TRBV4-2 with TRBJ1-3; D unresolved. There are 16 residues in the CDR3. V shed 1 base and J shed 0 bases, with 10 bases lying between them. Germline CDR1 reads LGHNA; CDR2 reads YNFKEQ. CDR3: CASSQAVSASGNTIYF. DNA of the CDR3: TGTGCCAGCAGCCAAGCTGTTTCAGCCTCTGGAAACACCATATATTTT.

The chain's CDR3 is CASSGIWTGRDSNQPQHF. The CDR3 nucleotides are TGTGCCAGCAGTGGTATTTGGACAGGGAGGGATAGCAATCAGCCCCAGCATTTT. This chain joins TRBV2 and TRBJ1-5; 8 bases are a match to TRBD1. This CDR3 contains 18 residues. V lost 4 bases to trimming and J lost 0 bases; unmatched junction nucleotides: 11. Looked up from germline, CDR1 is SNHLY and CDR2 is FYNNEI. Full variable domain (remainder filled in from reference TRBV2 and TRBJ1-5): EPEVTQTPSHQVTQMGQEVILRCVPISNHLYFYWYRQILGQKVEFLVSFYNNEISEKSEIFDDQFSVERPDGSNFTLKIRSTKLEDSAMYFCASSGIWTGRDSNQPQHFGDGTRLSIL.

Points on this clonotype: The germline gene is not matched at one end of the junction; a read error may be the cause. V is TRBV11-3 and J is TRBJ2-4, with 7 bases fitting TRBD1. Germline CDR1 SGHNT, CDR2 YENEEA. The CDR3 consists of 18 residues. Here the CDR3 reads CASSLDLGTVSSKNNQYF. Written as DNA, the CDR3 is TGTGCCAGCAGCTTAGATCTGGGGACAGTAAGCTCCAAAAACAATCAGTACTTC.

This clonotype was observed a single time. V is TRBV25-1 and J is TRBJ2-2; D remains unclear. The CDR3 extends over 16 amino acids. Germline loops: CDR1 MGHDK, CDR2 SYGVNS. V was pared by 3 bases and J by 5 bases, with 16 bases between. The CDR3 reads CASSDAANPSTGELFF. The DNA of the CDR3 is TGTGCCAGCAGTGACGCCGCGAACCCTTCGACCGGGGAGCTGTTTTTT.

The V and J genes are TRBV28 and TRBJ1-2, with D tentatively TRBD1 (6 bases). Germline V gene lookup returns CDR1 MDHEN and CDR2 SYDVKM. This CDR3 contains 17 residues. The germline V and J ends were trimmed by 7 bases and 5 bases, with 26 bases remaining between them. In DNA, the CDR3 is TGTGCCAGCATCTCCCCGGGGCAGGGGTGGTCCAGTTATGGCTACACCTTC. It specifies CASISPGQGWSSYGYTF.

At least ten counts were recorded for this clonotype. This rearrangement joins TRBV7-2 to TRBJ1-5, with a weak D call TRBD1 (5 bases). Germline V gene sequence: CDR1 SGHTA, CDR2 FQGNSA. This CDR3 region has 18 residues. The V end lost 1 base, the J end lost 2 bases, and 18 bases lay between the germline ends. The CDR3 DNA reads as TGTGCCAGCAGCTTAGATGGGACTTTCACCCGGGGCAATCAGCCCCAGCATTTT. This sequence encodes CASSLDGTFTRGNQPQHF.

The chain carries TRBV29-1 and TRBJ2-1, with TRBD2 identical over 14 bases. The V gene end was trimmed by 1 base and the J gene end by 0 bases; junction bases not matched to a gene: 11. The CDR3 runs 20 residues. Looked up from germline, CDR1 is SQVTM and CDR2 is ANQGSEA. The CDR3 sequence: CSVEAGLAGGRSLSYNEQFF. In nucleotides, the CDR3 is TGCAGCGTTGAAGCCGGACTAGCGGGAGGCCGATCGCTCTCCTACAATGAGCAGTTCTTC.

J is TRBJ1-2 and V is TRBV12-3 or TRBV12-4, with TRBD1 matching over 7 bases. The CDR3 spans 13 residues. The trim removed 3 bases at V and 6 bases at J, leaving 4 bases unmatched. The CDR3 sequence: CASSFRGDNGYTF. The CDR3 DNA reads as TGTGCCAGCAGTTTCAGGGGGGATAATGGCTACACCTTC.

This clonotype occurred a few times. CDR3 sequence: CASSLGLGGGTEAFF. The CDR3 DNA sequence: TGTGCCAGCAGCTTAGGTCTAGGAGGGGGGACTGAAGCTTTCTTT. This chain links TRBV11-2 with TRBJ1-1; a possible D gene is TRBD1 (6 bases). V lost 1 base, J lost 5 bases, and 14 bases lay in between. CDR3 size: 15 residues. Germline V lookup: CDR1 SGHAT, CDR2 FQNNGV. Drawing the rest from reference TRBV11-2 and TRBJ1-1, the complete variable domain is EAGVAQSPRYKIIEKRQSVAFWCNPISGHATLYWYQQILGQGPKLLIQFQNNGVVDDSQLPKDRFSAERLKGVDSTLKIQPAKLEDSAVYLCASSLGLGGGTEAFFGQGTRLTVV.

The chain employs TRBV28 and TRBJ2-1; possibly TRBD2 for D (6 bases). Between the trimmed V and J ends, which lost 4 bases and 7 bases, there was a span of 11 bases. Germline V lookup: CDR1 MDHEN, CDR2 SYDVKM. The CDR3 covers 13 residues. The CDR3 reads CASSSRSGNEQFF. The CDR3 nucleotides are TGTGCCAGCAGTTCTCGTAGCGGAAATGAGCAGTTCTTC.

CDR3 residues: CASSYEGQGIEAFF. The CDR3 coding sequence is TGTGCCAGCAGTTACGAAGGACAGGGGATAGAAGCTTTCTTT. The rearrangement uses TRBV6-5 and TRBJ1-1; 9 bases agree with TRBD1. The CDR3 extends over 14 amino acids. Trimming removed 2 bases from V and 8 bases from J; junction bases left unmatched: 6. Germline lookup yields CDR1 MNHEY and CDR2 SVGAGI.